This T cell receptor (beta chain) was sequenced for a study of blood T cell repertoires in COVID-19. Using immunoSEQ multiplex PCR, the repertoire was profiled, and TCRdb retains in-frame clones only, with some absent. Of 400,000 to 500,000 clones listed, about 88% are singletons. Unmatched junction bases numbered 8, after V lost 3 bases and J lost 0 bases. The CDR3 is 17 amino acids. Germline assignment: CDR1 KGHSH and CDR2 LQKENI. The chain combines TRBV18 with TRBJ2-4; 7 bases match TRBD1. The clonotype was recovered from a woman between 18 and 29 years old who had been exposed to COVID-19. The source material was PBMCs or T cells enriched from blood (not recorded which). The CDR3: CASSPPNRGLAKNIQYF. The CDR3 DNA reads as TGTGCCAGCTCACCCCCCAACAGGGGTCTAGCCAAAAACATTCAGTACTTC. Full variable domain (outside the CDR3, taken from reference TRBV18 and TRBJ2-4): NAGVMQNPRHLVRRRGQEARLRCSPMKGHSHVYWYRQLPEEGLKFMVYLQKENIIDESGMPKERFSAEFPKEGPSILRIQQVVRGDSAAYFCASSPPNRGLAKNIQYFGAGTRLSVL.